What follows are 21 T cell receptor beta chains derived from one specimen sequenced in a study of blood T cell repertoires in COVID-19 (dated by TCRdb to between 2020 and 2021). Receptors were amplified or captured by the immunoSEQ multiplex PCR assay. Imported from immuneACCESS, the table was reduced by TCRdb to in-frame sequences with V and J called. These copies leave out some clones; in studies compared against another copy, an unresolved V gene accounts for under half, and the cause of the remainder is not known. The table for this sample lists approximately 200,000 clones; approximately 94% of them were counted only once. The ten largest clones capture 0.76% of the sample. What was sequenced was peripheral blood. Every receptor here comes from a man younger than 40 with COVID-19, enrolled during active disease.

The rearrangement joins TRBV10-2 to TRBJ1-5; 9 positions agree with TRBD1. V shed 3 bases, J shed 6 bases, and the junction held 9 bases outside the gene matches. The CDR3 contains 16 residues. In germline, CDR1 is WSHSY, CDR2 SAAADI. In DNA form, the CDR3 reads TGCGCCAGCAGTGATCCGGGACAGGGCATAAGTCAGCCCCAGCATTTT. It yields the protein CASSDPGQGISQPQHF.

In this sample, this clone turned up a few times. The genes are TRBV14 and TRBJ1-3; the match to TRBD1 covers 8 bases. The CDR3 runs 16 residues. V dropped 4 bases and J dropped 4; count of bases not matched to a gene: 9. Germline V CDR1 and CDR2: SGHDN, FVKESK. The CDR3 is CASSRKTGVLGNTIYF. The DNA of the CDR3 is TGTGCCAGCAGCCGAAAGACAGGGGTCCTAGGAAACACCATATATTTT.

This chain links TRBV20-1 with TRBJ1-6, with TRBD1 identical over 8 bases. The CDR3 runs to 13 residues. V lost 3 bases, J lost 9 bases, and 4 bases stayed unmatched. Germline values: CDR1 DFQATT, CDR2 SNEGSKA (reference sequence). The CDR3 region has the DNA TGCAGTGCTAGTCCCAGGGGGCCTTCACCCCTCCACTTT. It specifies CSASPRGPSPLHF.

The J gene is TRBJ2-2, the V gene TRBV14; a possible D gene is TRBD1 (6 bases). Germline CDR1 reads SGHDN; CDR2 reads FVKESK. V dropped 4 bases and J dropped 2 bases, with 11 bases sitting between them. The CDR3 consists of 15 residues. CDR3 region: CASSPRDTNTGELFF. The CDR3 DNA reads TGTGCCAGCAGCCCCCGGGACACCAACACCGGGGAGCTGTTTTTT.

The V call is TRBV5-6, the J call TRBJ2-4; D remains ambiguous. Germline CDR1 is SGHDT and CDR2 is YYEEEE. The ends were cut back, 6 bases at V and 0 bases at J, with 10 bases in the middle. There are 14 residues in the CDR3. CDR3 DNA sequence: TGTGCCAGCAACCGACTGGCAGCCAAAAACATTCAGTACTTC. Protein: CASNRLAAKNIQYF.

CDR3 DNA sequence: TGTGCCAGCAGTTACTTAGCCTCGAACGGGGGTTACAATGAGCAGTTCTTC. This encodes CASSYLASNGGYNEQFF. The chain couples TRBV6-2 or TRBV6-3 to TRBJ2-1; weak D call: TRBD2 (6 bases). The V and J ends lost 1 base and 4 bases respectively, with 17 bases between them. CDR1 and CDR2 (germline): MNHEY, SVGEGT. The CDR3 runs to 17 residues.

The gene calls are TRBV18 and TRBJ2-7; 7 bases match TRBD1. From germline, CDR1 is KGHSH and CDR2 LQKENI. The CDR3 consists of 14 residues. Unmatched junction bases numbered 5, after V lost 6 bases and J lost 0 bases. Written as DNA, the CDR3 is TGTGCCAGCTCTACCGGGACAGCCTCCTACGAGCAGTACTTC. Its protein is CASSTGTASYEQYF.

J is TRBJ1-1 and V is TRBV27; no clear D gene. This CDR3 contains 15 residues. V was clipped by 0 bases and J by 0 bases, with 8 bases between them. Germline V gene sequence: CDR1 MNHEY, CDR2 SMNVEV (reference sequence). The CDR3 bases are TGTGCCAGCAGTTTATCGGAGGATGTGAACACTGAAGCTTTCTTT. It codes for CASSLSEDVNTEAFF.

The gene calls are TRBV11-3 and TRBJ2-1; TRBD1 matches at 8 bases. V gave up 1 base and J gave up 10 bases; unmatched junction bases: 0. Per germline, CDR1 SGHNT and CDR2 YENEEA. This CDR3 spans 12 amino acids. The CDR3: CASSLAGGEQFF. The CDR3 DNA reads TGTGCCAGCAGCTTAGCAGGGGGCGAGCAGTTCTTC. The entire variable domain, with the rest obtained from reference TRBV11-3 and TRBJ2-1, is as follows: EAGVVQSPRYKIIEKKQPVAFWCNPISGHNTLYWYLQNLGQGPELLIRYENEEAVDDSQLPKDRFSAERLKGVDSTLKIQPAELGDSAVYLCASSLAGGEQFFGPGTRLTVL.

The CDR3 nucleotides are TGTGCCAGCAGCCCAGGGGGAGATCAGCCCCAGCATTTT. Amino acids: CASSPGGDQPQHF. The V gene is TRBV7-9, the J gene TRBJ1-5; 7 bases match TRBD1. The germline V gene encodes CDR1 SEHNR and CDR2 FQNEAQ (reference sequence). The CDR3 length is 13 residues. V dropped 5 bases and J dropped 5; count of bases not matched to a gene: 3.

The V call is TRBV6-5, the J call TRBJ2-3; a weak D match, TRBD2 (6 bases). This CDR3 is 14 amino acids long. Trimming stripped 5 bases from V and 6 bases from J, with 15 bases between. Germline V gene sequence: CDR1 MNHEY, CDR2 SVGAGI. CDR3 loop: CASSLAGHRDTQYF. In nucleotides, the CDR3 is TGTGCCAGCAGTCTGGCGGGGCACAGGGATACGCAGTATTTT.

The chain couples TRBV6-5 to TRBJ2-7; TRBD1 is a possible D gene (6 bases). Trimming took off 7 bases at V and 2 bases at J, with 18 bases between the two ends. The CDR3 extends over 15 amino acids. Per the germline V gene, CDR1 is MNHEY and CDR2 is SVGAGI. CDR3 nucleotides: TGTGCCAGCAACCCACGACCAACAGGGACCTACGAGCAGTACTTC. Translated, it gives CASNPRPTGTYEQYF.

This chain connects TRBV5-6 to TRBJ2-5; possible D gene TRBD1, 5 bases. The CDR3 spans 14 residues. The germline gives CDR1 SGHDT, CDR2 YYEEEE. The V end was cut by 1 base, the J end by 5 bases, with 12 bases between. The CDR3 nucleotides read TGTGCCAGCAGCTTGTTAGGGGCAGGGGAGACCCAGTACTTC. Translation gives CASSLLGAGETQYF.

V and J are TRBV19 and TRBJ1-2; D is unresolved. The germline V gene encodes CDR1 LNHDA and CDR2 SQIVND (reference sequence). The CDR3 spans 11 residues. V lost 1 base to trimming and J lost 8 bases, with 5 bases between them. The chain's CDR3 is CASSIGGGYTF. The DNA of the CDR3 is TGTGCCAGTAGTATAGGAGGCGGCTACACCTTC. Together with reference TRBV19 and TRBJ1-2, the CDR3 gives the full variable domain: DGGITQSPKYLFRKEGQNVTLSCEQNLNHDAMYWYRQDPGQGLRLIYYSQIVNDFQKGDIAEGYSVSREKKESFPLTVTSAQKNPTAFYLCASSIGGGYTFGSGTRLTVV.

The J gene is TRBJ1-2, the V gene TRBV6-5; D not certain. This CDR3 is 14 amino acids long. The germline V gene has CDR1 MNHEY and CDR2 SVGAGI. V lost 6 bases to trimming and J lost 3 bases, with 14 bases between them. The CDR3 here is CASSEGIGYYGYTF. Written as DNA, the CDR3 is TGTGCCAGCAGCGAGGGCATCGGCTACTATGGCTACACCTTC.

V is TRBV7-9 and J is TRBJ2-5; 12 nucleotides line up with TRBD1. Trimming at V came to 3 bases and at J to 5 bases, leaving 16 bases not matched to a gene. CDR1 and CDR2 from the germline V gene are SEHNR and FQNEAQ (reference sequence). The CDR3 sequence is 19 residues long. The CDR3: CASSLTGTGGRLGWETQYF. Written as DNA, the CDR3 is TGTGCCAGCAGCTTGACCGGGACAGGGGGCCGCCTTGGGTGGGAGACCCAGTACTTC.

The chain couples TRBV6-5 to TRBJ2-1, with 8 bases lining up with TRBD1. Germline V lookup: CDR1 MNHEY, CDR2 SVGAGI. Unmatched junction bases numbered 8, after V lost 6 bases and J lost 4 bases. This CDR3 is built from 15 residues. As DNA, the CDR3 is TGTGCCAGCAGATCGGACAGGGATGGTTACAATGAGCAGTTCTTC. It codes for CASRSDRDGYNEQFF.

The chain links TRBV11-1 to TRBJ1-6, with a tentative D call TRBD1 (6 bases). This CDR3 is built from 16 residues. The V and J ends lost 3 bases and 7 bases respectively, with 16 bases between them. Germline V gene data show CDR1 as SGHAT and CDR2 as FQDESV (reference sequence). CDR3 nucleotides: TGTGCCAGCAGCTTGACTGGGGGCTGGGCGAATTCACCCCTCCACTTT. Its protein is CASSLTGGWANSPLHF.

The rearrangement links TRBV6-5 to TRBJ2-5, with D perhaps TRBD1 (6 bases). Trimming cost V 3 bases and J 3 bases, with 14 bases left between them. The CDR3 runs to 15 residues. Germline loops: CDR1 MNHEY, CDR2 SVGAGI. The CDR3 protein is CASSYNDRLKETQYF. CDR3 sequence (DNA): TGTGCCAGCAGTTATAACGACAGGCTCAAAGAGACCCAGTACTTC.

This chain uses TRBV6-5 with TRBJ1-6; 7 positions agree with TRBD1. CDR3 length equals 15 residues. V shed 6 bases and J 2 bases; nucleotides not matched to a gene: 4. The germline V gene encodes CDR1 MNHEY and CDR2 SVGAGI. The CDR3 sequence: CASSDRVTYNSPLHF. The CDR3 DNA is TGTGCCAGCAGCGACAGGGTAACCTATAATTCACCCCTCCACTTT.

The chain combines TRBV9 with TRBJ2-7; TRBD1 matches 8 bases. Germline V gene data show CDR1 as SGDLS and CDR2 as YYNGEE. Trimming cost V 3 bases and J 6 bases; bases outside gene matches: 14. This CDR3 is 16 amino acids long. CDR3 amino acids: CASSGSPGQVSAEQYF. Written as DNA, the CDR3 is TGTGCCAGCAGCGGATCCCCGGGACAGGTATCAGCCGAGCAGTACTTC.